These 28 T cell receptor beta chains share one sample of origin, sequenced in a study of siplizumab effects on memory and regulatory T cells. Clones were read by immunoSEQ multiplex PCR, and TCRdb kept only the in-frame ones, dropping some. The table includes 80,000 to 130,000 clones, 94% detected once. Sequenced: Tregs sorted from blood. These receptors originate from a human donor in good health.

The chain uses TRBV5-1 and TRBJ1-5; 11 nucleotides align to TRBD1. CDR1 is SGHRS and CDR2 is YFSETQ in the germline V gene. The CDR3 has 15 amino acids. Trimming removed 4 bases from V and 6 bases from J; junction bases left unmatched: 6. CDR3 bases: TGCGCCAGCAGCAGGGGGACAGGGGGGCGTCAGCCCCAGCATTTT. This translates into CASSRGTGGRQPQHF.

The rearrangement uses TRBV2 and TRBJ2-7; D is undetermined. There are 12 residues in the CDR3. Germline lookup yields CDR1 SNHLY and CDR2 FYNNEI. Trimming cost V 7 bases and J 3 bases, with 10 bases left between them. The CDR3 sequence is CASIGQIYEQYF. CDR3 in DNA: TGTGCCAGCATTGGGCAGATCTACGAGCAGTACTTC.

The genes are TRBV5-1 and TRBJ2-7, with 9 nucleotides matching TRBD2. Per germline, CDR1 SGHRS and CDR2 YFSETQ. The trim removed 2 bases at V and 3 bases at J, leaving 9 bases unmatched. The CDR3 contains 16 residues. CDR3 DNA sequence: TGCGCCAGCAGCTTAGGCACGCTAGCGGGAAACTACGAGCAGTACTTC. It is translated as CASSLGTLAGNYEQYF.

The V and J genes are TRBV11-2 and TRBJ1-3, with D perhaps matching TRBD1 (6 bases). Germline assignment: CDR1 SGHAT and CDR2 FQNNGV. The CDR3 covers 17 residues. The V and J ends lost 1 base and 3 bases respectively, with 16 bases between them. CDR3 amino acids: CASSLGVSGALGNTIYF. The CDR3 nucleotides are TGTGCCAGCAGCTTAGGAGTCTCGGGGGCGCTTGGAAACACCATATATTTT.

The chain is built from TRBV29-1 and TRBJ2-7; D unclear. The germline gives CDR1 SQVTM, CDR2 ANQGSEA. CDR3 length: 12 amino acids. Trimming cost V 5 bases and J 2 bases, with 10 bases left between them. CDR3 in DNA: TGCAGCGTTAGCAGTTTCCCCTACGAGCAGTACTTC. Its translation: CSVSSFPYEQYF.

The chain combines TRBV28 with TRBJ2-7; 9 nucleotides align to TRBD2. The CDR3 extends over 17 amino acids. Looked up from germline, CDR1 is MDHEN and CDR2 is SYDVKM. Germline trimming cut 6 bases from V and 6 bases from J; bases unmatched to any gene: 18. The CDR3 here is CASSRPLGAGGPGEQYF. The CDR3 DNA follows: TGTGCCAGCAGCCGTCCTTTAGGGGCGGGAGGGCCAGGCGAGCAGTACTTC.

This clone occurred a few times. In nucleotides, the CDR3 is TGTGCCTGGAGTGCCCTGGGCTATGGCTACACCTTC. This gives the protein CAWSALGYGYTF. J is TRBJ1-2 and V is TRBV30; D not certain. The CDR3 runs to 12 residues. From germline, CDR1 is GTSNPN and CDR2 SVGIG (reference sequence). V was pared by 1 base and J by 4 bases, with 7 bases between.

The rearrangement links TRBV7-8 to TRBJ2-1; 13 bases fit TRBD2. V lost 3 bases and J lost 6; bases outside the gene matches: 11. Germline V gene sequence: CDR1 SGHVS, CDR2 FQNEAQ. The CDR3 contains 18 residues. The CDR3 reads CASSFGGHTSGRGNEQFF. CDR3 sequence (DNA): TGTGCCAGCAGCTTTGGGGGCCACACTAGCGGGAGGGGCAATGAGCAGTTCTTC.

The chain joins TRBV6-5 to TRBJ1-1; possible D gene TRBD1, 5 bases. The CDR3 sequence is 14 residues long. V was cut by 10 bases and J by 3 bases, with 18 bases left in between. Germline values: CDR1 MNHEY, CDR2 SVGAGI. CDR3: CATAGAAGDTEAFF. The CDR3 DNA reads as TGTGCCACCGCCGGCGCAGCGGGGGACACTGAAGCTTTCTTT.

CDR3 DNA sequence: TGCGCCAGCAGCCAAGATGGGCCAGTGGGGCAGTTCTTC. This gives the protein CASSQDGPVGQFF. The V gene is TRBV4-1, the J gene TRBJ2-1, with unresolved D. The V end lost 0 bases, the J end lost 12 bases, and 12 bases lay between the germline ends. The CDR3 sequence is 13 residues long. The germline gives CDR1 MGHRA, CDR2 YSYEKL.

V gene TRBV29-1 combines with J gene TRBJ1-2, with D possibly TRBD1 on 5 matching bases. This CDR3 comprises 11 residues. The germline CDR1 and CDR2 sequences are SQVTM and ANQGSEA. V lost 5 bases and J 7 bases, leaving 11 bases between the germline ends. The CDR3 DNA sequence: TGCAGCGTTCTCCTCGGGGCTGGCTACACCTTC. Its translation is CSVLLGAGYTF. Filled out from reference TRBV29-1 and TRBJ1-2, the complete variable domain reads SAVISQKPSRDICQRGTSLTIQCQVDSQVTMMFWYRQQPGQSLTLIATANQGSEATYESGFVIDKFPISRPNLTFSTLTVSNMSPEDSSIYLCSVLLGAGYTFGSGTRLTVV.

The chain links TRBV18 to TRBJ1-1; D unresolved. Germline V gives CDR1 KGHSH, CDR2 LQKENI. Trimming pared 4 bases from V and 9 bases from J, leaving 15 bases between. CDR3 size: 13 residues. This CDR3 is CASSRGRPAQAFF. DNA for the CDR3: TGTGCCAGCTCACGTGGACGGCCTGCACAAGCTTTCTTT.

For this clone: One end of the junction fails to match germline, which may point to a read error. The J gene is TRBJ2-2, the V gene TRBV7-7; no definite D call. Germline CDR1 and CDR2: SSHAT and FNYEAQ (reference sequence). The length of the CDR3 is 14 residues. The CDR3 DNA follows: TGTGCCAGCAGATTAGGCAGGAACACCGGGGAGCTGTTTTTT. Protein sequence: CASRLGRNTGELFF.

The chain employs TRBV5-6 and TRBJ2-3; D may be TRBD1 (6 bases). This CDR3 contains 15 residues. Germline-derived CDR1 and CDR2 are SGHDT and YYEEEE. V lost 2 bases and J 7 bases, leaving 17 bases between the germline ends. DNA for the CDR3: TGTGCCAGCAGCTTCGTACAGGGTACACTGAATACGCAGTATTTT. It encodes CASSFVQGTLNTQYF.

The J gene is TRBJ2-5, the V gene TRBV25-1; D unclear. Trimming removed 10 bases at V and 0 bases at J, with 9 bases between. Looked up from germline, CDR1 is MGHDK and CDR2 is SYGVNS. The CDR3 spans 12 residues. The CDR3 sequence: CAIQKHQETQYF. The CDR3, as DNA: TGTGCCATTCAGAAACACCAAGAGACCCAGTACTTC. The full variable domain, rest sourced from reference TRBV25-1 and TRBJ2-5, is EADIYQTPRYLVIGTGKKITLECSQTMGHDKMYWYQQDPGMELHLIHYSYGVNSTEKGDLSSESTVSRIRTEHFPLTLESARPSHTSQYLCAIQKHQETQYFGPGTRLLVL.

The chain has TRBV7-2 and TRBJ1-2; D is undetermined. The germline V gene encodes CDR1 SGHTA and CDR2 FQGNSA. V was cut by 2 bases and J by 4 bases, with 11 bases left in between. The CDR3 covers 14 residues. The chain's CDR3 is CASSLPKVSYGYTF. CDR3 nucleotides: TGTGCCAGCAGCTTACCCAAAGTTAGCTATGGCTACACCTTC.

The rearrangement joins TRBV29-1 to TRBJ2-4; D may be TRBD1 (6 bases). The CDR3 has 14 amino acids. Germline assignment: CDR1 SQVTM and CDR2 ANQGSEA. The CDR3 nucleotides read TGCAGTGGAGGTGACAGGACTGCCAAAAACATTCAGTACTTC. Its translation: CSGGDRTAKNIQYF.

This sequence joins TRBV11-2 and TRBJ1-2, with a weak D call TRBD1 (5 bases). This CDR3 has 12 amino acids. V lost 3 bases and J lost 5, with 7 bases in between. In germline, CDR1 is SGHAT, CDR2 FQNNGV. CDR3 in DNA: TGTGCCAGCAGCTTCAGGGAGTATGGCTACACCTTC. Translation gives CASSFREYGYTF.

This chain uses TRBV28 with TRBJ2-3; 9 bases fit TRBD1. Germline V gene lookup returns CDR1 MDHEN and CDR2 SYDVKM. The CDR3 is 13 residues long. Trimming removed 6 bases from V and 3 bases from J; junction bases left unmatched: 1. CDR3 in DNA: TGTGCCAGCAGGGGACAGGGAACAGATACGCAGTATTTT. Its translation is CASRGQGTDTQYF.

In DNA, the CDR3 is TGTGCCAGCAGCTTGGGGAGGGGGGCAGATACGCAGTATTTT. This encodes CASSLGRGADTQYF. This sequence joins TRBV5-6 and TRBJ2-3; D possibly matches TRBD1 or TRBD2 (6 bases each). The CDR3 sequence is 14 residues long. V dropped 0 bases and J dropped 4 bases, with 9 bases sitting between them. Germline CDR1 SGHDT, CDR2 YYEEEE. Based on the CDR3 plus reference TRBV5-6 and TRBJ2-3, the full variable domain is DAGVTQSPTHLIKTRGQQVTLRCSPKSGHDTVSWYQQALGQGPQFIFQYYEEEERQRGNFPDRFSGHQFPNYSSELNVNALLLGDSALYLCASSLGRGADTQYFGPGTRLTVL.

The V and J genes are TRBV27 and TRBJ2-1; 14 nucleotides agree with TRBD2. Germline CDR1 and CDR2: MNHEY and SMNVEV (reference sequence). V was pared by 3 bases and J by 1 base, with 14 bases of the junction left unmatched. The CDR3 contains 21 residues. CDR3 sequence: CASSFRPPGLAGVVSYNEQFF. Here the CDR3 DNA reads TGTGCCAGCAGTTTCCGACCCCCGGGACTAGCGGGAGTTGTGTCCTACAATGAGCAGTTCTTC.

This chain joins TRBV9 and TRBJ2-4, with 7 bases fitting TRBD1. Germline values: CDR1 SGDLS, CDR2 YYNGEE. There are 18 residues in the CDR3. V gave up 4 bases and J gave up 0 bases; unmatched junction bases: 13. In nucleotides, the CDR3 is TGTGCCAGCAGCCCCACCGGGACAGTGAGCCTAGCCAAAAACATTCAGTACTTC. It codes for CASSPTGTVSLAKNIQYF.

The chain uses TRBV4-1 and TRBJ1-1; possible D gene TRBD1, 5 bases. This CDR3 is 14 amino acids long. Germline V gene data show CDR1 as MGHRA and CDR2 as YSYEKL. V lost 5 bases and J lost 0, with 10 bases in between. CDR3 nucleotide sequence: TGCGCCAGCAGCTTACCGGGACTGAACACTGAAGCTTTCTTT. It encodes CASSLPGLNTEAFF.

In DNA, the CDR3 is TGTGCCATCAGTGAGGCTCCGGGGGACAGGACGCAGTATTTT. Encoded protein: CAISEAPGDRTQYF. This sequence joins TRBV10-3 and TRBJ2-3, with TRBD1 identical over 8 bases. The CDR3 consists of 14 residues. Germline V gene lookup returns CDR1 ENHRY and CDR2 SYGVKD. The V segment lost 2 bases and the J segment 9 bases; nucleotides outside the gene matches: 7.

The V call is TRBV12-5, the J call TRBJ2-3; no firm D call. This CDR3 is built from 14 residues. V was clipped by 1 base and J by 0 bases, with 5 bases between them. Germline V CDR1 and CDR2: LGHNT, FRNRAP. CDR3 in DNA: TGTGCTAGTGGTTTGGACTTGAGCACAGATACGCAGTATTTT. It specifies CASGLDLSTDTQYF. The whole variable domain, remainder taken from reference TRBV12-5 and TRBJ2-3, is DARVTQTPRHKVTEMGQEVTMRCQPILGHNTVFWYRQTMMQGLELLAYFRNRAPLDDSGMPKDRFSAEMPDATLATLKIQPSEPRDSAVYFCASGLDLSTDTQYFGPGTRLTVL.

The rearrangement uses TRBV11-2 and TRBJ2-7; D may be TRBD1 (6 bases). The CDR3 spans 13 residues. V was cut by 3 bases and J by 4 bases, with 10 bases left in between. From germline, CDR1 is SGHAT and CDR2 FQNNGV. In DNA, the CDR3 is TGTGCCAGCAGCTTGGACAGCCTTTACGAGCAGTACTTC. Protein sequence: CASSLDSLYEQYF.

The V and J genes are TRBV29-1 and TRBJ2-2, with 9 bases identical to TRBD2. The trim removed 7 bases at V and 4 bases at J, leaving 7 bases unmatched. This CDR3 comprises 14 residues. Germline CDR1 and CDR2: SQVTM and ANQGSEA. In nucleotides, the CDR3 is TGCAGCGCAGATATAGCGGGAGTCACCGGGGAGCTGTTTTTT. It yields the protein CSADIAGVTGELFF.

This chain uses TRBV9 with TRBJ2-1; D unclear. Trimming removed 3 bases at V and 8 bases at J, with 12 bases between. The germline gives CDR1 SGDLS, CDR2 YYNGEE. CDR3 length: 13 residues. The CDR3 loop reads CASSDPRFDEQFF. CDR3 coding DNA: TGTGCCAGCAGCGACCCACGGTTCGATGAGCAGTTCTTC. Using reference TRBV9 and TRBJ2-1 for the parts outside the CDR3, the full variable domain is DSGVTQTPKHLITATGQRVTLRCSPRSGDLSVYWYQQSLDQGLQFLIQYYNGEERAKGNILERFSAQQFPDLHSELNLSSLELGDSALYFCASSDPRFDEQFFGPGTRLTVL.